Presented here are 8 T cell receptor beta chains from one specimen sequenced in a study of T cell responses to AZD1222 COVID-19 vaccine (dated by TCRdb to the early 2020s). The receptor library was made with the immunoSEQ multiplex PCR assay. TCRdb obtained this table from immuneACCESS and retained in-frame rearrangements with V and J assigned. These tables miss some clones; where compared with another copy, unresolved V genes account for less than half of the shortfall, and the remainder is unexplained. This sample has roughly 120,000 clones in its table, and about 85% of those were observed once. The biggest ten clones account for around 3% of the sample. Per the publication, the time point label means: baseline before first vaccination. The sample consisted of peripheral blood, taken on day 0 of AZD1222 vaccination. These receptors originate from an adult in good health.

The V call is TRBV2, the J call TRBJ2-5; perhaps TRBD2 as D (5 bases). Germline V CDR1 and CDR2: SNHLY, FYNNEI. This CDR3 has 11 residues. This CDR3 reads CATDSEETQYF. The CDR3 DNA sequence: TGTGCTACGGACTCTGAAGAGACCCAGTACTTC. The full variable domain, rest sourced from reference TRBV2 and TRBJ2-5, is EPEVTQTPSHQVTQMGQEVILRCVPISNHLYFYWYRQILGQKVEFLVSFYNNEISEKSEIFDDQFSVERPDGSNFTLKIRSTKLEDSAMYFCATDSEETQYFGPGTRLLVL.

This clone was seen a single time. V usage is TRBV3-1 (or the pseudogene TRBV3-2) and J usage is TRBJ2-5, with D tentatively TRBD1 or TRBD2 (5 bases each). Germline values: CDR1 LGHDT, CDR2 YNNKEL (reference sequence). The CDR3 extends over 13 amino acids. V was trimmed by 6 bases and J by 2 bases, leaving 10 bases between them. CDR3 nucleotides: TGTGCCAGCAGAACGAGGGGTCAAGAGACCCAGTACTTC. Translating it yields CASRTRGQETQYF.

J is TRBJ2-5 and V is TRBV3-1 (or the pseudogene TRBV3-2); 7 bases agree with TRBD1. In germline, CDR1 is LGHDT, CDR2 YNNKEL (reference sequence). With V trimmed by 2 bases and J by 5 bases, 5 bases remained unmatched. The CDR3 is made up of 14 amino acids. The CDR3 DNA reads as TGTGCCAGCAGCCAACCGACAGGGTTTGAGACCCAGTACTTC. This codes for CASSQPTGFETQYF.

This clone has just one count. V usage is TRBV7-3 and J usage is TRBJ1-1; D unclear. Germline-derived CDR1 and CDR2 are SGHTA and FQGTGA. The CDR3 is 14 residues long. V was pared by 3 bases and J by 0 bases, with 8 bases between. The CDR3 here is CASSLNPLNTEAFF. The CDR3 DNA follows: TGTGCCAGCAGCTTGAATCCGCTGAACACTGAAGCTTTCTTT.

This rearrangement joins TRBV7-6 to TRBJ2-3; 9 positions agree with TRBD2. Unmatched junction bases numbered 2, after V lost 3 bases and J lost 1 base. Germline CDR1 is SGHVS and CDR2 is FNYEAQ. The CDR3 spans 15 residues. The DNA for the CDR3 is TGTGCCAGCAGCTTGCGGACTAGCGGCACAGATACGCAGTATTTT. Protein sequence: CASSLRTSGTDTQYF.

DNA of the CDR3: TGTGCCAGCAGACCCAGCGGGCTAGAGACCCAGTACTTC. Translating it yields CASRPSGLETQYF. V is TRBV6-5 and J is TRBJ2-5, with D perhaps matching TRBD2 (6 bases). The CDR3 has 13 amino acids. Per the germline V gene, CDR1 is MNHEY and CDR2 is SVGAGI. Trimming removed 6 bases at V and 4 bases at J, with 12 bases between.

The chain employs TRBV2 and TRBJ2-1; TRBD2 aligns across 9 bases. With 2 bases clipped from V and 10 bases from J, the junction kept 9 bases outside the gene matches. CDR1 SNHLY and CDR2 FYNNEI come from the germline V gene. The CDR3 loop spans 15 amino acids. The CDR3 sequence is CASSEFRGLAGEQFF. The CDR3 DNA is TGTGCCAGCAGTGAATTTAGGGGACTAGCAGGAGAGCAGTTCTTC.

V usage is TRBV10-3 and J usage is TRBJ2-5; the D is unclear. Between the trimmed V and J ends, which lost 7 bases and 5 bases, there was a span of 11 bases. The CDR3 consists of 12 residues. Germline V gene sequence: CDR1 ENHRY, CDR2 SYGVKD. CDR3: CAIKGEGETQYF. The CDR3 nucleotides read TGTGCCATCAAAGGAGAAGGGGAGACCCAGTACTTC.